This record concerns one T cell receptor (beta chain) sequence. Its antigen remains unknown. The record originates from a study of cytomegalovirus exposure and HLA in healthy donors. For the study at large: It was reported in a later analysis that the 95 to 150 validation repertoires used the same platform as the 500 to 700 first-cohort repertoires. Study findings and constraints: CMV antigen specificity was confirmed in vitro for a few CMV-associated chains.

Assay: immunoSEQ multiplex PCR; the TCRdb copy retains only in-frame clones and omits some. The table lists 100,000 to 150,000 clones, approximately 88% of them singletons. Trimming shortened V by 5 bases and J by 3 bases, and 13 bases separated the two germline ends. The CDR3 is 14 amino acids. CDR1 is SNHLY, CDR2 FYNNEI, per germline. This clonotype originated in a woman between 18 and 29 years old in good health and CMV-seronegative. The chain couples TRBV2 to TRBJ1-1; no firm D call. The specimen sequenced was PBMCs. The CDR3 DNA sequence: TGTGCCAGCAGTTATGTCTTTGGAGACACTGAAGCTTTCTTT. It encodes CASSYVFGDTEAFF.